This T cell receptor beta chain was recovered during a study of OX40 agonist ivuxolimab in advanced cancers. Measured with immunoSEQ multiplex PCR; TCRdb has only the in-frame clones, and not every one. There are about 50,000 clones in the sample; about 81% occur only once, and approximately 7.3% lies in the top ten. The V end lost 3 bases, the J end lost 7 bases, and 15 bases lay between the germline ends. CDR1 and CDR2 (germline): KGHSH, LQKENI. The CDR3 consists of 14 residues. This TCR derives from an adult with an advanced solid tumor such as melanoma, head and neck, liver or kidney cancer. Sample: CD4+ or CD8+ T cells sorted from blood, taken in a trial of the OX40 agonist ivuxolimab. The chain links TRBV18 to TRBJ1-2; a weak D match, TRBD1 (6 bases). CDR3 region: CASSPGTTVFGYTF. The CDR3 DNA reads TGTGCCAGCTCACCTGGGACAACGGTCTTTGGCTACACCTTC.